A single sample gave rise to the 10 T cell receptor beta chains below, sequenced in a study of blood T cell repertoires in COVID-19. Produced via immunoSEQ multiplex PCR; TCRdb's table is partial and in-frame only. The sample has approximately 26,000 clones, around four fifths seen once. Sequenced input: peripheral blood. The receptors originated from a man older than 75 with active or convalescent COVID-19.

This chain links TRBV19 with TRBJ1-1; 10 bases are a match to TRBD1. V was clipped by 0 bases and J by 6 bases; unmatched bases: 4. The CDR3 has 15 amino acids. Germline V gene lookup returns CDR1 LNHDA and CDR2 SQIVND (reference sequence). The CDR3 DNA sequence: TGTGCCAGTAGTATAGAGGGGACAGGGGTCGCTGAAGCTTTCTTT. Encoded protein: CASSIEGTGVAEAFF.

This clone was counted once. This sequence joins TRBV19 and TRBJ1-1; D gene uncertain. Trimming removed 8 bases at V and 5 bases at J, with 15 bases between. This CDR3 is built from 13 residues. Germline CDR1 LNHDA, CDR2 SQIVND (reference sequence). CDR3 sequence: CASRGFLETEAFF. DNA for the CDR3: TGTGCCAGTCGCGGGTTTTTAGAGACTGAAGCTTTCTTT.

The chain has TRBV3-1 (or the pseudogene TRBV3-2) and TRBJ2-1; D possibly corresponds to TRBD2 (6 bases). There are 11 residues in the CDR3. Germline CDR1 and CDR2: LGHDT and YNNKEL (reference sequence). Trimming removed 2 bases at V and 15 bases at J, with 11 bases between. The CDR3: CASSQSGLPFF. The DNA of the CDR3 is TGTGCCAGCAGCCAATCGGGACTCCCGTTCTTC.

The sample holds one count of this clone. The chain carries TRBV6-6 and TRBJ1-2; D is ambiguous. Germline V gives CDR1 MNHNY, CDR2 SVGAGI (reference sequence). Trimming cost V 8 bases and J 8 bases, with 15 bases left between them. The CDR3 has 12 residues. CDR3 protein: CASVGGGPGYTF. The CDR3 nucleotides read TGTGCCAGCGTGGGCGGCGGGCCGGGCTACACCTTC.

The chain joins TRBV6-2 or TRBV6-3 to TRBJ2-3; 7 nucleotides line up with TRBD2. The ends lost 2 bases at V and 4 bases at J; junction bases unmatched: 6. The CDR3 has 15 amino acids. Germline V gives CDR1 MNHEY, CDR2 SVGEGT. The CDR3 loop is CASSYLGRGADTQYF. The CDR3 DNA follows: TGTGCCAGCAGTTACCTAGGGAGGGGCGCAGATACGCAGTATTTT.

The V gene is TRBV7-2, the J gene TRBJ2-5; 7 bases fit TRBD2. Germline V gives CDR1 SGHTA, CDR2 FQGNSA. This CDR3 is built from 16 residues. The V segment lost 1 base and the J segment 5 bases; nucleotides outside the gene matches: 10. The CDR3 is CASSLGTAGVVETQYF. CDR3 sequence (DNA): TGTGCCAGCAGCTTAGGGACGGCGGGGGTAGTCGAGACCCAGTACTTC.

The chain is built from TRBV5-1 and TRBJ2-5; D remains ambiguous. Germline V gene data show CDR1 as SGHRS and CDR2 as YFSETQ. With 0 bases removed from V and 4 bases from J, the gap between germline ends came to 7 bases. The CDR3 has 13 residues. The CDR3 loop is CASSLDPGETQYF. CDR3 DNA sequence: TGCGCCAGCAGCTTGGATCCCGGAGAGACCCAGTACTTC.

The chain links TRBV5-4 to TRBJ1-2; maybe TRBD1 (5 bases). V lost 0 bases, J lost 7 bases, and 10 bases lay in between. Germline V CDR1 and CDR2: SGHNT, YYREEE (reference sequence). This CDR3 contains 13 residues. The DNA of the CDR3 is TGTGCCAGCAGCTTGGAGGGGCGTGGTGGCTACACCTTC. Protein sequence: CASSLEGRGGYTF.

The rearrangement joins TRBV18 to TRBJ1-6; tentative D call: TRBD1 (5 bases). The CDR3 contains 15 residues. Germline V gene lookup returns CDR1 KGHSH and CDR2 LQKENI. V was cut by 0 bases and J by 10 bases, with 13 bases left in between. This CDR3 reads CASSPPGPMSSPLHF. The DNA for the CDR3 is TGTGCCAGCTCACCACCGGGGCCGATGTCCTCACCCCTCCACTTT.

A few counts support this clone. The rearrangement joins TRBV4-3 to TRBJ1-4, with 7 nucleotides matching TRBD1. Germline CDR1 and CDR2: LGHNA and YSLEER. The CDR3 covers 14 residues. Trimming at V came to 4 bases and at J to 5 bases, leaving 4 bases not matched to a gene. The CDR3 here is CASSRGTENEKLFF. In DNA, the CDR3 is TGCGCCAGCAGCCGCGGGACAGAAAATGAAAAACTGTTTTTT.